This record covers a single T cell receptor beta chain. This clone was detected only a few times. This clone's antigen is unknown. Nothing much larger sits one base from this clone, and base qualities are not available. This sample stems from a study of cytomegalovirus exposure and HLA in healthy donors (dated by TCRdb to 2016 to 2017). Background on the whole study: An earlier analysis of roughly 500 of the donors reported around 280 Gb of sequence data and 95 million to 140 million unique TCR beta sequences obtained from about 200 million T cells. An early release that covered more than 550 HLA-typed donors contained approximately 300 gigabases of sequencing data and tens of millions of unique TCR sequences. Among the roughly 410 genotyped donors, around 81% belonged to the genetic ancestry cluster associated with self-reported Caucasian donors. The study was designed to test whether signatures of past pathogen exposure could be identified by cataloging public T cell receptors. The T cell repertoires of some 670 subjects were profiled by immunosequencing and related to cytomegalovirus serostatus. In addition to the first cohort of 666 subjects, a separate validation cohort of 120 different subjects was used. To predict cytomegalovirus infection status, the study brought together high-throughput TCR immunosequencing, statistical association of individual TCRs with disease status, and machine learning. A later analysis re-examined previously published TCR beta repertoires from 600 to 700 donors and added high-resolution HLA genotyping to investigate patterns of TCR occurrence. In the later analysis, no new phenotypic data were used to find candidate immune exposures; instead, reliance was placed on TCR beta sequences and their occurrence across donors. An earlier analysis of nearly 600 of the donors applied high-throughput TCR beta sequencing to assess whether each TCR beta V gene segment acted as functional or pseudogenic. Donor age, sex, ethnicity and CMV serostatus were compiled together with the repertoire data. Genome-wide SNP genotypes for about 65% of the 666 donors were used in a later genetic analysis, which treated that subset as a discovery cohort. All discovery cohort repertoires had been generated using a single sequencing platform. Both class I and class II loci were covered by HLA typing, at four-digit resolution. The number of typed donors differed by locus: 629-630 for A, B, C, DRB1 and DQB1; 522 for DQA1; 606 for DPA1; and roughly 490 for DPB1. About five DR-DQ haplotypes were handled as single units for association and clustering, since linkage in the cohort was strong. On average, about 200,000 unique TCR beta nucleotide sequences were sequenced per donor among 300 to 500 genotyped donors of the cohort, with 15% to 20% of those sequences being non-productive. What the research found in general, with its limitations: Most CMV-associated TCR beta chains appeared to be HLA-restricted in a later analysis, and the HLA associations seemed to be driven largely by CMV exposure. The sequencing pipeline was judged likely to have produced a cluster of highly shared sequence variants as a technical artifact. The classifier was reported to diagnose cytomegalovirus status with high specificity and sensitivity in both the original cohort and the validation cohort. An earlier analysis of several hundred of the donors showed that most TCR beta V segments appeared in productive rearrangements either about 90% or about 30% of the time, which broadly matched IMGT annotations. A later analysis associated about 17,000 TCR beta sequences with specific HLA alleles at a false discovery rate of 0.05. Because some donors lacked HLA typing at each locus, the association tests relied only on the typed subset. A later analysis found that HLA-associated TCR beta chains were more clonally expanded and had lower generation probabilities than equally common non-associated chains. Assigning TCR associations to individual alleles was difficult when HLA alleles, especially DR and DQ, strongly co-occurred. The 87-base-pair reads could not distinguish some IMGT-functional V segments, including TRBV6-2 and TRBV6-3, so those segments were excluded. Roughly uniform sequencing depth across donors was assumed in presence/absence analyses, although this assumption may not hold. In a later genetic analysis, a missense DCLRE1C variant was associated with V-gene and J-gene trimming of TCR beta chains, and the association was replicated in an independent cohort. In a later analysis, several top co-occurrence clusters were reported to appear linked to parvovirus B19, influenza, CMV and Epstein-Barr virus. Approximately 16 rarely observed V segments, including chromosome 9 orphons, were excluded from the earlier analysis of about 600 of the donors because counts were too low. In a later genetic analysis, fewer N-insertions in productive TCRs were reported among donors in an Asian-associated ancestry cluster than the approximately 670-donor mean. Immune exposure information for the cohort was limited to CMV serostatus. Only TCR beta chains were sequenced in this cohort, and the absence of alpha or paired-chain data limited detectable features. The study listed 150 to 200 TCR beta chains as associated with cytomegalovirus. While some public TCRs were present in many individuals, most TCR sequences turned up only very rarely across donors. The authors suggested that the approach could potentially be extended to other disease states and immunological phenotypes. According to a later analysis, TCR association rates differed among HLA loci, with DRB1 alleles showing the most associated TCRs and HLA-C alleles showing the fewest. Linkage disequilibrium might explain the correlated functional status among segregating V segments, but an unknown experimental factor could not be excluded. A further reported finding was that TCR beta sequences accurately predicted the HLA-A and HLA-B alleles for most subjects in the first cohort. In vitro tests confirmed that a few of the cytomegalovirus-associated TCR beta chains recognize cytomegalovirus antigens.

The library was obtained by the immunoSEQ multiplex PCR assay. The multiplex PCR relied on a mix of 60 forward primers for TCR Vbeta segments and 13 reverse primers for TCR Jbeta segments. A multiplex PCR assay on genomic DNA amplified the CDR3 region of rearranged TCR beta genes. Amplified TCR beta libraries were sequenced as 87-base-pair reads on the Illumina HiSeq System. The original pipeline was this. A later analysis counted about 82 million unique TCR beta chains across the 640 or so repertoires, and some 11 million of these chains were shared by at least two donors. A nearest-neighbor algorithm error-corrected the raw reads and collapsed the reads into unique sequences, merging closely related sequences to remove PCR and sequencing errors. To assign V, D and J gene segments, CDR3 sequences were aligned to IMGT reference sequences. For a sequence to be retained, at least a six-nucleotide match to both a V gene segment and a J gene segment was required. Rearrangements were called productive when the CDR3 lacked stop codons and stayed in frame with V and J; all others were non-productive. Following IMGT convention, CDR3 was defined as the stretch from the second conserved V-encoded cysteine up to the conserved J-encoded phenylalanine. In an earlier analysis of 587 of the donors, sequences lacking an unambiguous match to a single V gene segment were excluded. In an earlier analysis of roughly 500 of the donors, V segments were called functional above 56.7% productive rearrangements and were called segregating when the between-donor standard deviation exceeded 5%. A statistical classification framework was built to diagnose cytomegalovirus status from the catalog of TCR beta chain sequences. A later analysis assigned V and J genes by comparing TCR nucleotide sequences with IMGT/GENE-DB human TR gene sequences. A later analysis assigned CDR3 sequences and most-parsimonious VDJ recombination scenarios with the TCRdist pipeline. In a later analysis, each TCR beta chain was defined by its CDR3 amino acid sequence together with its V-gene family, and reads without a unique V-gene family were excluded. As a way to deal with suspected cross-contamination and a sequencing artifact, a later analysis dropped roughly 600 nucleotide sequences that were highly shared and had low generation probability. For each public chain, a later analysis derived a clonal expansion index from normalized ranks of inferred template counts within each repertoire. Generation probabilities in a later analysis came from a VDJ recombination model fitted to out-of-frame rearrangements, and those results were checked against IGoR. In a later analysis, TCR-TCR, TCR-HLA and TCR-CMV co-occurrence was scored with hypergeometric tests, and a repertoire-size bias correction was applied to TCR pairs. To estimate false discovery rates, a later analysis permuted the HLA or CMV assignments 20 times. A later analysis grouped co-occurring TCRs with DBSCAN, adding TCRdist sequence similarity when clustering within HLA-allele-positive subsets. Repertoires with fewer than 30,000 or more than 120,000 public chains, plus five repertoires with anomalous nucleotide sharing, were excluded from co-occurrence clustering. As stored in TCRdb, this immuneACCESS dataset retains in-frame rearrangements with V and J assigned. A fraction of the clones does not appear; measured against another copy, unresolved V genes explain less than half of the discrepancy, and the remainder lacks a known reason. From that table come the V and J calls and clone size; the DNA was used to work out D and trimming. The sample table shows about 130,000 clones, and roughly three quarters are seen once. The ten most abundant clones make up roughly 2% of the sample.

V was cut back by 0 bases and J by 0 bases, leaving a gap of 20 bases between them. From cysteine to phenylalanine, the CDR3 is 19 amino acids long. Only CDR3 DNA is held: 57 bases, read in frame from base 1. Sequences MNHEY (CDR1) and SMNVEV (CDR2) are obtained from the germline V gene (reference sequence). The cohort comprised more than 550 healthy bone marrow donors. At the time of sampling, every cohort member was nominally healthy, though immune exposures that went unrecorded were likely present. The donor was CMV seronegative and belonged to the group of under 400 seronegative cohort members. Each donor provided a peripheral blood sample, and peripheral blood mononuclear cells were used for TCR beta sequencing. Genomic DNA was extracted from the blood cell samples with the Qiagen DNeasy Blood Extraction Kit.

Sequencing input: PBMCs. The TCR sequence derives from a man younger than 45 in good health and CMV-seronegative. The rearrangement combines TRBV27 with TRBJ1-2; the D gene assignment is ambiguous. The DNA reads TGTGCCAGCAGTTTATCATCCTCCTCGGAGGGCAGAGCTAACTATGGCTACACCTTC. It encodes CASSLSSSSEGRANYGYTF.